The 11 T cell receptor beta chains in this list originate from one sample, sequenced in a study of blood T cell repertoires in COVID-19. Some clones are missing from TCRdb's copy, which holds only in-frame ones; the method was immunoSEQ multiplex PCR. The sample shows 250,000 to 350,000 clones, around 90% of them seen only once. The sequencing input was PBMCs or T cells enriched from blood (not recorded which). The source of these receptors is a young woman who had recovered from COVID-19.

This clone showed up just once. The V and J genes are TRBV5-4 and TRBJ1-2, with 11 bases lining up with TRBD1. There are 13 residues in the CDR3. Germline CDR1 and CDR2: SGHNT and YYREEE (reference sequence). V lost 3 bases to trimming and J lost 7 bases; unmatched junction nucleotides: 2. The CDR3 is CASSSDRGLGYTF. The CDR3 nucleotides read TGTGCCAGCAGCTCGGACAGGGGGCTTGGCTACACCTTC.

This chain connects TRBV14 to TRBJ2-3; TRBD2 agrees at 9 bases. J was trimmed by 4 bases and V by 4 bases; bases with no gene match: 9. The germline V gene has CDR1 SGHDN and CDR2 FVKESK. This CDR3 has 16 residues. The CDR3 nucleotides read TGTGCCAGCAGCCTTCTAGCGGGGCCCCCCGCAGATACGCAGTATTTT. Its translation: CASSLLAGPPADTQYF.

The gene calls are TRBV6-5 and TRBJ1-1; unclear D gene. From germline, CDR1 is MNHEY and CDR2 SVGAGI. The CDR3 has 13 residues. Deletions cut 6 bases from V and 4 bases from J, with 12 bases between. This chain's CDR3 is CASSRPRGTEAFF. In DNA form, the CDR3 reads TGTGCCAGCAGCCGTCCCCGGGGCACTGAAGCTTTCTTT.

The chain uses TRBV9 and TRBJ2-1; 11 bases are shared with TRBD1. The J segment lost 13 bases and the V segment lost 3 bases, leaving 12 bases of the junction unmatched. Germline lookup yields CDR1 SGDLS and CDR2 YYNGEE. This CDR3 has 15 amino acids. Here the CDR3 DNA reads TGTGCCAGCAGCGCCCGGGACAGGGGGTTTCGACCCCAGTTCTTC. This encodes CASSARDRGFRPQFF.

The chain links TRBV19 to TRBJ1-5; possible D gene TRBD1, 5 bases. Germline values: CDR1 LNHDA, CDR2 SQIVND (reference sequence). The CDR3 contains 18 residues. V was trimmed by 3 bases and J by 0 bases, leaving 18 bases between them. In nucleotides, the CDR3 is TGTGCCAGTAGTATCGGACACGGGAGCTTTTATAGCAATCAGCCCCAGCATTTT. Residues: CASSIGHGSFYSNQPQHF. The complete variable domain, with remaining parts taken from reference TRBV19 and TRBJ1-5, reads DGGITQSPKYLFRKEGQNVTLSCEQNLNHDAMYWYRQDPGQGLRLIYYSQIVNDFQKGDIAEGYSVSREKKESFPLTVTSAQKNPTAFYLCASSIGHGSFYSNQPQHFGDGTRLSIL.

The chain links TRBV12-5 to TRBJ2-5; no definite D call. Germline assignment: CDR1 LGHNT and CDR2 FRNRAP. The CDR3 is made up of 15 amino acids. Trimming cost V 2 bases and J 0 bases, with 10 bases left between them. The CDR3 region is CASGLSEWYQETQYF. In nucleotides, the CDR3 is TGTGCTAGTGGTTTGTCAGAATGGTACCAAGAGACCCAGTACTTC.

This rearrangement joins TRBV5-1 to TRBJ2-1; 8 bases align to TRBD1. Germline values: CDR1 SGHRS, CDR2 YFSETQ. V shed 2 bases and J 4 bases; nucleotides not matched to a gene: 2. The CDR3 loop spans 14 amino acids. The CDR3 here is CASSFGQGYNEQFF. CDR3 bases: TGCGCCAGCAGCTTCGGACAGGGTTACAATGAGCAGTTCTTC.

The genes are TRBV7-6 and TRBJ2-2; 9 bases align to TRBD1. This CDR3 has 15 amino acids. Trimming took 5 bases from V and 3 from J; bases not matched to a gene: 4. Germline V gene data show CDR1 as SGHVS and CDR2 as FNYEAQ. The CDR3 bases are TGTGCCAGCAGCCCTGGACAGGGGTACACCGGGGAGCTGTTTTTT. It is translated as CASSPGQGYTGELFF.

The DNA for the CDR3 is TGTGCCAGCAGCCGAGACAGGGTCTCTGGAAACACCATATATTTT. This encodes CASSRDRVSGNTIYF. The chain has TRBV7-8 and TRBJ1-3, with 7 positions matching TRBD1. Germline V gives CDR1 SGHVS, CDR2 FQNEAQ. Unmatched junction bases numbered 4, after V lost 5 bases and J lost 0 bases. The CDR3 is 15 amino acids. Full variable domain (missing parts from reference TRBV7-8 and TRBJ1-3): GAGVSQSPRYKVAKRGQDVALRCDPISGHVSLFWYQQALGQGPEFLTYFQNEAQLDKSGLPSDRFFAERPEGSVSTLKIQRTQQEDSAVYLCASSRDRVSGNTIYFGEGSWLTVV.

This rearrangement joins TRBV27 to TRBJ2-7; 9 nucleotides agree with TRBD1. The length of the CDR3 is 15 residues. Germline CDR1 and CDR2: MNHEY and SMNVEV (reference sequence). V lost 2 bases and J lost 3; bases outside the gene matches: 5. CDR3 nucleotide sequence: TGTGCCAGCAGTTTAGCCCCGACAGGGGGCTACGAGCAGTACTTC. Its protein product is CASSLAPTGGYEQYF.

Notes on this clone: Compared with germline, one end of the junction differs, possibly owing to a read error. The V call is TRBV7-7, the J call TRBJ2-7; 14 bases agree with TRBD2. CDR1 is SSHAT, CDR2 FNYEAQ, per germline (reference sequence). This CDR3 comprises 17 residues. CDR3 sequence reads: CASSLGTSGGPTYEQYF. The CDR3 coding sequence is TGTGCTAGCAGCCTGGGGACTAGCGGGGGCCCTACCTACGAGCAGTACTTC.